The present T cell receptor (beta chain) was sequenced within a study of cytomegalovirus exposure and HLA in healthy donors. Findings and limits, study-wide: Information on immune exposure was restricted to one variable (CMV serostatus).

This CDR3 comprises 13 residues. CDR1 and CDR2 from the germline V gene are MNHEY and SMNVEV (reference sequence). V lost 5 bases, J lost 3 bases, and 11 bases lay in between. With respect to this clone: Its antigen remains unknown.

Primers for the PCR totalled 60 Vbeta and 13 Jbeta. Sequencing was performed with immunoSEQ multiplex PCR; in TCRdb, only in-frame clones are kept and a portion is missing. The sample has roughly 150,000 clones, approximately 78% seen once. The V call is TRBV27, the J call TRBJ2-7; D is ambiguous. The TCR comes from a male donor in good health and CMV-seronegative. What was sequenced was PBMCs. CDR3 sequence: CASSRTHGYEQYF. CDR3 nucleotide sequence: TGTGCCAGCAGTCGAACCCACGGCTACGAGCAGTACTTC.